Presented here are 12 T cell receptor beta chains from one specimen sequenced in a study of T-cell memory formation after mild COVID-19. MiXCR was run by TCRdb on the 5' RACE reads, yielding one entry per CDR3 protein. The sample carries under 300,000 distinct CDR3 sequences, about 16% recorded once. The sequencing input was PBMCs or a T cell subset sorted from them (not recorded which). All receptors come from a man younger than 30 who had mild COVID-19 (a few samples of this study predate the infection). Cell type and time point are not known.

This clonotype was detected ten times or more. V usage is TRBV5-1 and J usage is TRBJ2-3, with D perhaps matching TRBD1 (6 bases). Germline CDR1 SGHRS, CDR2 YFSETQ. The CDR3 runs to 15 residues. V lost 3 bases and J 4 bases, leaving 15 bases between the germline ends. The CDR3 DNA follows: TGCGCCAGCAGCTCGACAGGCCTGGGGCCAGATACGCAGTATTTT. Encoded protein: CASSSTGLGPDTQYF.

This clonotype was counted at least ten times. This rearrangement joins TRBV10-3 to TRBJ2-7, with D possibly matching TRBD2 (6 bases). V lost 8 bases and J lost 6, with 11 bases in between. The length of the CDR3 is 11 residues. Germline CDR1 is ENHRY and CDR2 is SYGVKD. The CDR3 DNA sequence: TGTGCCATCGGACTATTAGGCGAGCAGTACTTC. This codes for CAIGLLGEQYF.

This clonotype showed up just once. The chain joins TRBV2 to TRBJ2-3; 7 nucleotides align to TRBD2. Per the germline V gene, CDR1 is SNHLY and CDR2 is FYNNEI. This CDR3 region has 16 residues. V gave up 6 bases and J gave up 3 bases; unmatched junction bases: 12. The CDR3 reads CASRPLGGGFTDTQYF. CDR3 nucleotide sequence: TGTGCCAGCAGGCCCCTGGGCGGGGGATTTACAGATACGCAGTATTTT.

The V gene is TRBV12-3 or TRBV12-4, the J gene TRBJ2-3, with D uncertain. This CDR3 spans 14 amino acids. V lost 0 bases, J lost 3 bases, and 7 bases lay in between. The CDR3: CASSLADQTDTQYF. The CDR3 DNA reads TGTGCCAGCAGTTTAGCGGACCAAACAGATACGCAGTATTTT.

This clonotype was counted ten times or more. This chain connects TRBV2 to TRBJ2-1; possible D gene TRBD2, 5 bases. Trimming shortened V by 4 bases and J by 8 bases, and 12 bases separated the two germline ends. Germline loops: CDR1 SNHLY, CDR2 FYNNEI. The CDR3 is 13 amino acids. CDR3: CASSVLAIYEQFF. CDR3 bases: TGTGCCAGCAGTGTCCTAGCTATTTATGAGCAGTTCTTC. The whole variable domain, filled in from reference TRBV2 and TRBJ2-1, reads EPEVTQTPSHQVTQMGQEVILRCVPISNHLYFYWYRQILGQKVEFLVSFYNNEISEKSEIFDDQFSVERPDGSNFTLKIRSTKLEDSAMYFCASSVLAIYEQFFGPGTRLTVL.

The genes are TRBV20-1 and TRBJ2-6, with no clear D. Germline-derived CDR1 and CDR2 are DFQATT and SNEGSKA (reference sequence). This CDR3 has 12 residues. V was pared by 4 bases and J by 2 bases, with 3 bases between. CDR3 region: CSAIPGANVLTF. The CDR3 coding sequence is TGCAGTGCTATCCCTGGGGCCAACGTCCTGACTTTC.

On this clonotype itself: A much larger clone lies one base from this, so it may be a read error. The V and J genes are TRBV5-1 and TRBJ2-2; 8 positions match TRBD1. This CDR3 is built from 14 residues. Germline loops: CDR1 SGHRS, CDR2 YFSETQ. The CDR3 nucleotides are TGCGCCAGCAGCTACAGGGGGAACACCGGGGAGCTGATTTTT. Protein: CASSYRGNTGELIF.

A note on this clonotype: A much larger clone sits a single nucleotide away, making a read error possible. CDR3 coding DNA: TGTGCCAGCAGCTTCTTCTACGAGCAGTACTTC. Protein sequence: CASSFFYEQYF. J is TRBJ2-7 and V is TRBV7-2; D is unresolved. The germline V and J ends were trimmed by 3 bases and 3 bases, with 3 bases remaining between them. The length of the CDR3 is 11 residues. Germline CDR1 and CDR2: SGHTA and FQGNSA.

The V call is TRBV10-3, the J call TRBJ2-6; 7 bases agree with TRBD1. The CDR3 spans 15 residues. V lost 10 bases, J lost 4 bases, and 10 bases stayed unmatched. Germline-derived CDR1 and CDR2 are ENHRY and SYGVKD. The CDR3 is CATSGTATGANVLTF. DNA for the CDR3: TGTGCCACCTCGGGGACAGCAACAGGGGCCAACGTCCTGACTTTC.

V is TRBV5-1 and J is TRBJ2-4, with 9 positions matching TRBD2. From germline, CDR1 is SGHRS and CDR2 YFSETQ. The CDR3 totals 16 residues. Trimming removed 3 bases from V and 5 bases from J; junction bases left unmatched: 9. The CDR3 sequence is CASSWGGRLAENIQYF. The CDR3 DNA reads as TGCGCCAGCAGCTGGGGTGGGAGACTAGCGGAAAACATTCAGTACTTC.

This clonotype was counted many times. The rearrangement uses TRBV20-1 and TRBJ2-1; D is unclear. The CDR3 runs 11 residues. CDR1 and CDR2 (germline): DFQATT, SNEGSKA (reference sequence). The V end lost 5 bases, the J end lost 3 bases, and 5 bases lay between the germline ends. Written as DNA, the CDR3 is TGCAGTGCTCGAAGCTACAATGAGCAGTTCTTC. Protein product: CSARSYNEQFF.

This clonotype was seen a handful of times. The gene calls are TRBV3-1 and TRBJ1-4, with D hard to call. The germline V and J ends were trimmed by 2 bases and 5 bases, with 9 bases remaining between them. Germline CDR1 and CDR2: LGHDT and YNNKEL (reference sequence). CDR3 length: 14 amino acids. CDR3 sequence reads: CASSQSGSNEKLFF. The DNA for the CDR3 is TGTGCCAGCAGCCAATCAGGCTCCAATGAAAAACTGTTTTTT.